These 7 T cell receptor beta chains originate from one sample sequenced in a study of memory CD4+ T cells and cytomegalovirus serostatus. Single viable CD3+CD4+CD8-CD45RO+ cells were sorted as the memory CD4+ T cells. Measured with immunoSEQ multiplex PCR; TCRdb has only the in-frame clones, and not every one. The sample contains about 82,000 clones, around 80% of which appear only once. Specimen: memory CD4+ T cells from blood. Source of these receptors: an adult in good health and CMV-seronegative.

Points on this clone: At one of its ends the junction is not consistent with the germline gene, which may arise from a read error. CDR3 bases: TGTGCCAGCAGTGAGGTGGCGCCAGCTGAGGCATGGTCCTTC. Its translation is CASSEVAPAEAWSF. The chain joins TRBV6-1 to TRBJ1-2; D gene ambiguous. This CDR3 is built from 14 residues. Per germline, CDR1 MNHNS and CDR2 SASEGT.

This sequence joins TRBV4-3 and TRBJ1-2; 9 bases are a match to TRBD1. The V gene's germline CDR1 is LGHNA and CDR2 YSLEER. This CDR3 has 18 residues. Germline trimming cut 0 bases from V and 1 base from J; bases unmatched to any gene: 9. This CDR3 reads CASSQEYLTGGFNYGYTF. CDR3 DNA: TGCGCCAGCAGCCAAGAGTATTTAACAGGGGGCTTTAACTATGGCTACACCTTC.

In DNA form, the CDR3 reads TGTGCCAGCAGCTTGACGCCTTGGGGCAATCAGCCCCAGCATTTT. Its translation: CASSLTPWGNQPQHF. The chain carries TRBV5-5 and TRBJ1-5; unclear D gene. The CDR3 has 15 residues. Trimming shortened V by 1 base and J by 2 bases, and 10 bases separated the two germline ends. Germline CDR1 is SGHKS and CDR2 is YYEKEE (reference sequence).

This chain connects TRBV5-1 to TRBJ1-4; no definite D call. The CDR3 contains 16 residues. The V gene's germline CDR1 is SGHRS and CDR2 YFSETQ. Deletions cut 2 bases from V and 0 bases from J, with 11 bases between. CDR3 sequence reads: CASSFTSGTTNEKLFF. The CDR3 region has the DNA TGCGCCAGCAGCTTTACCTCCGGGACAACTAATGAAAAACTGTTTTTT.

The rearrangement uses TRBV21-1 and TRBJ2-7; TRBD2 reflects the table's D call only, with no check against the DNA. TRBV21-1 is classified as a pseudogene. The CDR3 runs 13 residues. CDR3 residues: CASSKAVTYEQYF. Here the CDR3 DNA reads TGTGCCAGCAGCAAGGCGGTAACCTACGAGCAGTACTTC.

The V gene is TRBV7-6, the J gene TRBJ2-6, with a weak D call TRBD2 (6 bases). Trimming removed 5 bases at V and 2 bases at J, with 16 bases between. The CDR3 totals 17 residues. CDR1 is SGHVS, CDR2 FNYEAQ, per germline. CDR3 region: CASSLRGGQAGANVLTF. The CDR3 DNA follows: TGTGCCAGCAGCCTTCGTGGAGGGCAAGCTGGGGCCAACGTCCTGACTTTC. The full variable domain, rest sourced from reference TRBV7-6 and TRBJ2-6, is GAGVSQSPRYKVTKRGQDVALRCDPISGHVSLYWYRQALGQGPEFLTYFNYEAQQDKSGLPNDRFSAERPEGSISTLTIQRTEQRDSAMYRCASSLRGGQAGANVLTFGAGSRLTVL.

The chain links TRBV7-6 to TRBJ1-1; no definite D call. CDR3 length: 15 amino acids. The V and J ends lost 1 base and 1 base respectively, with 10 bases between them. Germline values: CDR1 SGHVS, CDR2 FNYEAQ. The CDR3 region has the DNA TGTGCCAGCAGCTTAGAGTCGGATCCGAACACTGAAGCTTTCTTT. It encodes CASSLESDPNTEAFF.